This TCR beta chain was observed in a study of T cell responses to AZD1222 COVID-19 vaccine. Overall study results and limits: Baseline serology detected seropositivity in only 5 or 6 AZD1222 recipients.

Notes on this clone: As yet, its antigen is unknown.

Data came from immunoSEQ multiplex PCR; TCRdb stores just in-frame clones and leaves some out. There are fewer than 150,000 clones in the sample; more than 75% occur only once, and approximately 10% lies in the top ten. Germline values: CDR1 SGHRS, CDR2 YFSETQ. The CDR3 loop spans 12 amino acids. Between the trimmed V and J ends, which lost 4 bases and 6 bases, there was a span of 11 bases. The material sequenced was peripheral blood, taken on day 0 of AZD1222 vaccination. This chain joins TRBV5-1 and TRBJ2-7; D may be TRBD1 (5 bases). The receptor was derived from an adult in good health. In nucleotides, the CDR3 is TGCGCCAGCAGCCCCCAGGGTGGCGAGCAGTACTTC. It is translated as CASSPQGGEQYF.